These T cell receptor beta chains were read from a single sample in a study of beta chain features in type 1 diabetes. Profiled with immunoSEQ multiplex PCR; TCRdb holds only in-frame clones, not every one. The repertoire has a few hundred thousand clones, around 12% of them found once; the top ten carry 0.0095% to 0.012%. Sequenced input: naive CD4+ T cells from blood. The receptor source for this set is a woman under 30 with type 1 diabetes. Each CDR3 is given without its conserved first and last residue. Each record gives: V gene, CDR3 protein.

V gene: TRBV28; CDR3 protein: ASSLSAGGDCT
V gene: TRBV7-2; CDR3 protein: ASSRRTGAIQETQY
V gene: TRBV5-1; CDR3 protein: ASNARTEGTDTQY
V gene: TRBV6-5; CDR3 protein: ASSSVSGGAF
V gene: TRBV4-1; CDR3 protein: ASSDVLAELYNEQF
V gene: TRBV18; CDR3 protein: ASSPGLGAAQTQY
V gene: TRBV7-2; CDR3 protein: ASSLALHSYNEQF
V gene: TRBV19; CDR3 protein: ASSTVGPGMNQPQH
V gene: TRBV5-4; CDR3 protein: ASSSDGGNTEAF
V gene: TRBV7-9; CDR3 protein: ASSLESLSGAF
V gene: TRBV7-2; CDR3 protein: ASSFSSTNEKLF
V gene: TRBV5-4; CDR3 protein: ASSPRTSGITGELF
V gene: TRBV19; CDR3 protein: ASRTGTSPSPLH
V gene: TRBV7-9; CDR3 protein: ASSLLELAGDEQF
V gene: TRBV4-1; CDR3 protein: ASSREREKVEDTQY
V gene: TRBV11-2; CDR3 protein: ASSSVRGIYGYT
V gene: TRBV28; CDR3 protein: ASSLSGKREETQY
V gene: TRBV19; CDR3 protein: ASSIRGTGELF
V gene: TRBV5-6; CDR3 protein: ASSPGVLSYEQY
V gene: TRBV28; CDR3 protein: ASSGYRVSSYNEQF
V gene: TRBV19; CDR3 protein: ASTKTSAGFNEQF
V gene: TRBV4-3; CDR3 protein: ASSQLSGQGANSPLH
V gene: TRBV27; CDR3 protein: ASSLYDRGLHIQY